This TCR beta chain emerged from a study of blood T cell repertoires in COVID-19. Overall study context: Sites in the United States, Italy and Spain provided acute and convalescent COVID-19 samples. The analysed material was cDNA or gDNA that came from T cells, B-cell-depleted T cells, or PBMCs.

Germline loops: CDR1 SGHTA, CDR2 FQGNSA. With V trimmed by 5 bases and J by 7 bases, 8 bases remained unmatched. The CDR3 spans 15 residues. As handled by the study authors: Using reference gene primer amplification, nucleated cell counts were estimated. Sequenced by immunoSEQ multiplex PCR; TCRdb stores in-frame clones only, minus some. The DNA gave D and trimming, while V, J and clone size come from that table. The sample includes around 200,000 clones, around 81% seen only once; the top ten take approximately 4.8%. Source material: peripheral blood. This clonotype was sampled from a man in his fifties or sixties with active or convalescent COVID-19. The V and J genes are TRBV7-2 and TRBJ1-4, with 9 bases identical to TRBD1. The CDR3 DNA reads TGTGCCAGCAGCGGGGAGGGACAGGGACGTGAAAAACTGTTTTTT. Its protein is CASSGEGQGREKLFF.